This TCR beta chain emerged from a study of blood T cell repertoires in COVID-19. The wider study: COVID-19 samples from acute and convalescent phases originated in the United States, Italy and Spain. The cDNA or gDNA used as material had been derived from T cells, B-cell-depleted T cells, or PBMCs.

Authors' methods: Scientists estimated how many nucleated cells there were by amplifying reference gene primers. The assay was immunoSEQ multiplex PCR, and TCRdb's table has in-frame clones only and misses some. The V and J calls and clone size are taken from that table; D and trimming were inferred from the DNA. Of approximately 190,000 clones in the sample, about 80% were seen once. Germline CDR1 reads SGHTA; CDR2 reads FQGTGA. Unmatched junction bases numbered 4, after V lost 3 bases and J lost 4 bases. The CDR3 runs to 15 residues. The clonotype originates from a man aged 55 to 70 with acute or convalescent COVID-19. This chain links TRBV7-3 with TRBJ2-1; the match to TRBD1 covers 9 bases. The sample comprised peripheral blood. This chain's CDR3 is CASSFGTGKYNEQFF. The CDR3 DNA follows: TGTGCCAGCAGCTTTGGGACAGGGAAGTACAATGAGCAGTTCTTC.